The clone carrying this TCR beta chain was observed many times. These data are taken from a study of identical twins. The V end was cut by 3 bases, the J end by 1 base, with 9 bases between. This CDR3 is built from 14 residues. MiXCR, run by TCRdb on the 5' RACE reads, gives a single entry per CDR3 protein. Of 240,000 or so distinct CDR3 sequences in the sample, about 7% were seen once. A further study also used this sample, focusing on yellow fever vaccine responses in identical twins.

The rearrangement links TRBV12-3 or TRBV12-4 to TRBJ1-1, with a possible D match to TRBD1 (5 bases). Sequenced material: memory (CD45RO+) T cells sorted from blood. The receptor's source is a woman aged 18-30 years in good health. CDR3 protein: CASSLGEANTEAFF. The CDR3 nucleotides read TGTGCCAGCAGTTTGGGGGAGGCGAACACTGAAGCTTTCTTT.